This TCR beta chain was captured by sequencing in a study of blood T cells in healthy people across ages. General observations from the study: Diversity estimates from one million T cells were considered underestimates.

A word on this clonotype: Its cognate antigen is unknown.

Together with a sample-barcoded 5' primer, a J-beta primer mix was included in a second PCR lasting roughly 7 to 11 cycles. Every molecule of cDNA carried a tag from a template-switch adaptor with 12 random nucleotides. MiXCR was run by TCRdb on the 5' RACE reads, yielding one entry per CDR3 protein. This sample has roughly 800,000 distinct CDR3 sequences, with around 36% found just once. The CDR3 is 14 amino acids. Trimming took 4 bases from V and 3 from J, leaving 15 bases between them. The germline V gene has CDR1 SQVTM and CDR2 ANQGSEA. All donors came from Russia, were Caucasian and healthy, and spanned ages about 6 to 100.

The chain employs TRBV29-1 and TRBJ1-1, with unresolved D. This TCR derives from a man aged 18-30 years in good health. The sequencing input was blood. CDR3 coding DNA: TGCAGCGTTGGGACCATAGATGGGTACACTGAAGCTTTCTTT. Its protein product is CSVGTIDGYTEAFF.